Only a few counts were recorded for the clone carrying this T cell receptor (beta chain). What it binds is not known. Other DNA sequences within the sample encode an identical CDR3. Regarding treatment: oral pan-JAK inhibitor, 5-10 mg twice daily. RNA was extracted and reverse transcribed into cDNA as the sequencing template. The table came from immunoSEQ multiplex PCR; TCRdb's copy has only in-frame clones and leaves some out. The sample shows roughly 200,000 clones, roughly 50% of them seen only once. The data stem from a study of CD8+ T cells in alopecia areata. Overall study results and limits: Normal scalp showed lower clonality than lesional scalp, especially alopecia totalis/universalis.

The source of this sequence is a human donor with alopecia areata. Sequenced material: CD8+ T cells sorted from blood, taken at week 24, from a patient treated with tofacitinib.

The CDR3: CASSFVNEKLFF. The CDR3 bases are TGTGCCAGCAGCTTTGTTAATGAAAAACTGTTTTTT. This chain links TRBV6-6 with TRBJ1-4, with D uncertain. Germline V gene data show CDR1 as MNHNY and CDR2 as SVGAGI (reference sequence). CDR3 length equals 12 residues. Trimming pared 6 bases from V and 4 bases from J, leaving 6 bases between.